This T cell receptor (beta chain) was retrieved from a study of shared clonotypes between healthy human individuals. The ends lost 4 bases at V and 2 bases at J; junction bases unmatched: 7. Germline CDR1 and CDR2: SGHTS and YDEGEE. The CDR3 contains 15 residues. Naivety among CD8 cells was defined by CD45RO negativity and positive CCR7 selection, thereby excluding terminally differentiated effector memory CD45RA+ cells. The method was immunoSEQ multiplex PCR; TCRdb's version includes in-frame clones alone and lacks a portion of them. The sample has 550,000 to 750,000 clones; roughly 96% are singletons.

The chain recombines TRBV5-8 with TRBJ2-7; TRBD2 matches 9 bases. Input material: naive CD8+ T cells sorted from blood. This receptor was taken from a woman aged 25 to 39 in good health. In nucleotides, the CDR3 is TGTGCCAGCAGCACCCAGACTAGCGGCCCCTACGAGCAGTACTTC. This encodes CASSTQTSGPYEQYF.